Below are 10 T cell receptor beta chains sequenced from a single sample in a study of low-dose radiotherapy and immunotherapy resistance in tumors. As for time point: before trial treatment. TRAV- and TRBV-specific primers primed first-strand cDNA, covering alpha and beta chains. TCR amplification ran 15 to 20 PCR cycles using constant-region and V-primer adapter primers. TCRdb re-called the reads through MiXCR, storing one row per CDR3 protein. The sample has 30,000 to 50,000 distinct CDR3 sequences, 31% seen once. Sample: PBMCs, taken before treatment. The origin of the receptors is a male donor with gallbladder cancer.

This clonotype came up many times. V and J are TRBV5-1 and TRBJ2-5; 12 bases map to TRBD1. Trimming at V came to 4 bases and at J to 0 bases, leaving 4 bases not matched to a gene. The germline gives CDR1 SGHRS, CDR2 YFSETQ. This CDR3 is built from 16 residues. The CDR3 reads CASSGGTGGYQETQYF. CDR3 coding DNA: TGCGCCAGCAGCGGCGGGACAGGGGGCTACCAAGAGACCCAGTACTTC.

This clonotype turned up a few times. The J gene is TRBJ1-2, the V gene TRBV14; D remains unclear. In germline, CDR1 is SGHDN, CDR2 FVKESK. V dropped 4 bases and J dropped 2 bases, with 5 bases sitting between them. The CDR3 extends over 12 amino acids. The CDR3 nucleotides read TGTGCCAGCAGCCCTCTAAACTATGGCTACACCTTC. Translated: CASSPLNYGYTF.

This clonotype was found a few times. This chain links TRBV10-2 with TRBJ2-5, with 7 bases matching TRBD2. V shed 2 bases, J shed 10 bases, and the junction held 4 bases outside the gene matches. CDR3 length: 12 residues. The germline CDR1 and CDR2 sequences are WSHSY and SAAADI. In DNA, the CDR3 is TGCGCCAGCAGTGAGCTACGGGGGGACCAGTACTTC. Translation: CASSELRGDQYF.

This clonotype was seen at least ten times. V gene TRBV7-2 combines with J gene TRBJ1-3, with 7 bases lining up with TRBD1. With V trimmed by 6 bases and J by 6 bases, 14 bases remained unmatched. In germline, CDR1 is SGHTA, CDR2 FQGNSA. The length of the CDR3 is 16 residues. DNA of the CDR3: TGTGCCAGCAGACCAGGGGGGGCAGCCCCAACAAACACCATATATTTT. Protein: CASRPGGAAPTNTIYF.

The CDR3: CASSFGGVENSPLHF. CDR3 coding DNA: TGTGCCAGCAGTTTTGGGGGGGTGGAGAATTCACCCCTCCACTTT. The genes are TRBV28 and TRBJ1-6; perhaps TRBD1 as D (5 bases). The germline gives CDR1 MDHEN, CDR2 SYDVKM. The CDR3 is 15 residues long. V was clipped by 3 bases and J by 7 bases, with 13 bases between them.

A remark on this clonotype: A far more abundant clone sits one base away, making this likely a read error. The V gene is TRBV27, the J gene TRBJ1-2, with 12 bases matching TRBD1. This CDR3 comprises 16 residues. Germline loops: CDR1 MNHEY, CDR2 SMNVEV (reference sequence). The CDR3 nucleotides are TGTGTCAGCAGTACCCTCCCGGGACAGGGGGCGCGTGGCTACACCTTC. This sequence encodes CVSSTLPGQGARGYTF.

This clonotype was observed many times. This rearrangement joins TRBV4-1 to TRBJ2-1; either TRBD1 or TRBD2 may supply D (5 bases each). Germline values: CDR1 MGHRA, CDR2 YSYEKL. The CDR3 runs to 15 residues. Between the trimmed V and J ends, which lost 4 bases and 4 bases, there was a span of 14 bases. CDR3 DNA sequence: TGCGCCAGCAGCCGAGCCCCGGGGCCTTACAATGAGCAGTTCTTC. Translation: CASSRAPGPYNEQFF.

J is TRBJ2-3 and V is TRBV5-1, with D perhaps assigned TRBD1 or TRBD2 (5 bases each). From germline, CDR1 is SGHRS and CDR2 YFSETQ. V was cut by 0 bases and J by 5 bases, with 16 bases left in between. This CDR3 has 16 amino acids. Written as DNA, the CDR3 is TGCGCCAGCAGCTTGGCGGGGACGAAGCACGGAGATACGCAGTATTTT. Protein sequence: CASSLAGTKHGDTQYF.

This clonotype occurred many times. This chain connects TRBV12-3 or TRBV12-4 to TRBJ2-2, with D possibly being TRBD1 (5 bases). The CDR3 runs 14 residues. With 6 bases removed from V and 1 base from J, the gap between germline ends came to 9 bases. The DNA of the CDR3 is TGTGCCAGCAGATTAACAGGGAACACCGGGGAGCTGTTTTTT. It specifies CASRLTGNTGELFF.

This clonotype was detected many times. The CDR3: CASSKLSVRTDTQYF. CDR3 nucleotides: TGTGCCAGCAGCAAGCTTAGTGTAAGGACAGATACGCAGTATTTT. J is TRBJ2-3 and V is TRBV7-2; D not resolved. CDR1 is SGHTA and CDR2 is FQGNSA in the germline V gene. V was clipped by 5 bases and J by 3 bases, with 15 bases between them. The CDR3 runs to 15 residues.